The 29 T cell receptor beta chains below all came from one sample that was sequenced in a study of CD8 T cells in ankylosing spondylitis. TCRdb re-analysed the 5' RACE reads in MiXCR, keeping a single row per CDR3 protein. The data show about 230,000 distinct CDR3 sequences, 8% to 9% seen once. The sample consisted of blood, either unsorted or a sorted T cell fraction (not recorded which). These receptor sequences come from a female donor with ankylosing spondylitis or in good health (not recorded which).

In its sample, this clonotype was seen a few times. One end of the junction does not line up with germline, which may come from a read error. The chain combines TRBV12-3 or TRBV12-4 with TRBJ2-2; D unclear. The CDR3 is made up of 11 amino acids. CDR3 residues: CASSSTEELFF. Written as DNA, the CDR3 is TGTGCCAGCAGCTCCACCGAGGAGCTGTTTTTT.

In this sample, this clonotype turned up many times. V usage is TRBV12-3 or TRBV12-4 and J usage is TRBJ1-1; no clear D. The CDR3 runs to 13 residues. The V and J ends lost 8 bases and 1 base respectively, with 11 bases between them. CDR3 in amino acids: CASSVGENTEAFF. The CDR3 DNA reads TGTGCCAGCTCCGTTGGGGAGAACACTGAAGCTTTCTTT.

The CDR3 coding sequence is TGTGCCAGTAGTCCACAGGCCGGGGGCGCGTATGGCTACACCTTC. Its translation is CASSPQAGGAYGYTF. The chain joins TRBV19 to TRBJ1-2; D is possibly TRBD1 (6 bases). Germline V CDR1 and CDR2: LNHDA, SQIVND (reference sequence). Trimming cost V 5 bases and J 5 bases, with 18 bases left between them. The CDR3 runs 15 residues.

Regarding this clonotype: This sequence may be a read error, since a much larger clone differs from it by one base. This rearrangement joins TRBV20-1 to TRBJ2-3; D tentatively fits TRBD1 or TRBD2 (5 bases each). CDR1 and CDR2 (germline): DFQATT, SNEGSKA (reference sequence). The CDR3 is made up of 14 amino acids. As DNA, the CDR3 is TGCAGTACTAGGGGCAGGCTGGAAACAGATACGCAGTATTTT. Translating it yields CSTRGRLETDTQYF.

This clonotype showed up many times. The rearrangement joins TRBV9 to TRBJ1-1; D gene unclear. The CDR3 totals 13 residues. Germline V gives CDR1 SGDLS, CDR2 YYNGEE. Trimming left V 1 base short and J 5 bases short, with 9 bases between. The CDR3 sequence: CASSVREGTEAFF. DNA of the CDR3: TGTGCCAGCAGCGTAAGGGAAGGGACTGAAGCTTTCTTT.

The chain links TRBV5-6 to TRBJ2-3, with D hard to call. Trimming removed 9 bases from V and 2 bases from J, with 13 bases in between. Germline lookup yields CDR1 SGHDT and CDR2 YYEEEE. The CDR3 is made up of 13 amino acids. The CDR3 spells CAMSPGATDTQYF. In DNA form, the CDR3 reads TGTGCCATGAGCCCTGGCGCCACAGATACGCAGTATTTT.

This clonotype was recorded at least ten times. This sequence joins TRBV5-1 and TRBJ2-3; D is possibly TRBD2 (5 bases). Germline V CDR1 and CDR2: SGHRS, YFSETQ. Between the trimmed V and J ends, which lost 3 bases and 1 base, there was a span of 12 bases. The CDR3 spans 15 residues. The CDR3 sequence is CASSSGLGGTDTQYF. The CDR3 nucleotides read TGCGCCAGCAGCTCCGGACTTGGGGGCACAGATACGCAGTATTTT.

This clonotype has at least ten counts. This chain joins TRBV20-1 and TRBJ2-3; 7 bases match TRBD2. This CDR3 contains 13 residues. Unmatched junction bases numbered 2, after V lost 4 bases and J lost 1 base. CDR1 and CDR2 from the germline V gene are DFQATT and SNEGSKA (reference sequence). The CDR3 DNA reads TGCAGTGCTATGGGGAGGGGCACAGATACGCAGTATTTT. This sequence encodes CSAMGRGTDTQYF.

This clonotype was seen ten or more times. The chain is built from TRBV20-1 and TRBJ2-7, with 8 bases matching TRBD2. Germline V CDR1 and CDR2: DFQATT, SNEGSKA (reference sequence). The trim removed 6 bases at V and 3 bases at J, leaving 4 bases unmatched. This CDR3 has 12 amino acids. The CDR3 bases are TGCAGTGCCAGTAGCGGGATCTACGAGCAGTACTTC. Translating gives CSASSGIYEQYF.

This clonotype was observed at least ten times. The chain employs TRBV24-1 and TRBJ2-2, with D perhaps matching TRBD1 (6 bases). CDR3 length: 12 amino acids. CDR1 is KGHDR, CDR2 SFDVKD, per germline. V lost 8 bases and J lost 6, with 9 bases in between. The CDR3 protein is CATTGTSGELFF. CDR3 nucleotides: TGTGCCACCACGGGGACATCCGGGGAGCTGTTTTTT.

This clonotype came up many times. The V call is TRBV20-1, the J call TRBJ1-2; D possibly corresponds to TRBD1 (5 bases). Germline-derived CDR1 and CDR2 are DFQATT and SNEGSKA (reference sequence). V lost 5 bases and J 8 bases, leaving 24 bases between the germline ends. This CDR3 comprises 15 residues. DNA for the CDR3: TGCAGTGCTCCAAGACAGAGGGCCTTGGTTGGCGGCTACACCTTC. It codes for CSAPRQRALVGGYTF.

There are many counts of this clonotype. V usage is TRBV5-1 and J usage is TRBJ2-2, with 7 positions matching TRBD1. This CDR3 is built from 14 residues. Trimming removed 4 bases from V and 1 base from J; junction bases left unmatched: 1. The germline CDR1 and CDR2 sequences are SGHRS and YFSETQ. In DNA form, the CDR3 reads TGCGCCAGCAGCGGACAGGTGAACACCGGGGAGCTGTTTTTT. Its protein is CASSGQVNTGELFF. Together with reference TRBV5-1 and TRBJ2-2, the CDR3 gives the full variable domain: KAGVTQTPRYLIKTRGQQVTLSCSPISGHRSVSWYQQTPGQGLQFLFEYFSETQRNKGNFPGRFSGRQFSNSRSEMNVSTLELGDSALYLCASSGQVNTGELFFGEGSRLTVL.

This clonotype occurred many times. The V gene is TRBV6-5, the J gene TRBJ1-5; D gene uncertain. The CDR3 has 13 amino acids. CDR1 MNHEY and CDR2 SVGAGI come from the germline V gene. V was trimmed by 4 bases and J by 2 bases, leaving 6 bases between them. The CDR3 spells CASSSGRNQPQHF. CDR3 bases: TGTGCCAGCAGTTCAGGCCGCAATCAGCCCCAGCATTTT.

CDR3 DNA: TGTGCCAGCAGTTACCGGACTAGCGGGAGATTCTCCTACGAGCAGTACTTC. Protein: CASSYRTSGRFSYEQYF. The V and J genes are TRBV6-2 or TRBV6-3 and TRBJ2-7, with 13 bases that match TRBD2. V gave up 2 bases and J gave up 0 bases; unmatched junction bases: 4. Germline assignment: CDR1 MNHEY and CDR2 SVGEGT. The CDR3 consists of 17 residues.

Remarks on this clonotype: Its ends do not fully match the called genes, so a read error is possible. V is TRBV15 and J is TRBJ2-7; D unclear. CDR1 and CDR2 (germline): LNHNV, YYDKDF (reference sequence). The CDR3 sequence is 13 residues long. CDR3 amino acids: CTTSTKTVYEQYF. The CDR3 DNA is TGTACCACCAGCACTAAGACGGTCTACGAGCAGTACTTC.

V is TRBV19 and J is TRBJ2-3; 9 bases line up with TRBD2. Trimming cost V 6 bases and J 2 bases; bases outside gene matches: 6. The V gene's germline CDR1 is LNHDA and CDR2 SQIVND (reference sequence). The CDR3 spans 15 residues. The CDR3 spells CASRGTSRFTDTQYF. The CDR3, as DNA: TGTGCCAGTAGAGGGACTAGCCGTTTCACAGATACGCAGTATTTT.

This clonotype was recorded at least ten times. The chain carries TRBV20-1 and TRBJ2-4, with 7 positions matching TRBD2. J lost 3 bases, V lost 3 bases, and 2 bases had no gene match. Germline values: CDR1 DFQATT, CDR2 SNEGSKA (reference sequence). The CDR3 length is 13 residues. DNA of the CDR3: TGCAGTGCTAGTCTAGCGGACAAAAACATTCAGTACTTC. Residues: CSASLADKNIQYF.

This clonotype was counted ten times or more. The chain joins TRBV20-1 to TRBJ2-1, with D tentatively TRBD2 (5 bases). This CDR3 has 15 residues. The V gene lost 5 bases and the J gene lost 5 bases, with 19 bases spanning the gap. From germline, CDR1 is DFQATT and CDR2 SNEGSKA (reference sequence). CDR3 coding DNA: TGCAGTGCTTCTTCTATTCTAGCAGGCCACAATGAGCAGTTCTTC. The encoded protein is CSASSILAGHNEQFF.

This clonotype was recorded at least ten times. The rearrangement links TRBV18 to TRBJ2-1; 9 bases line up with TRBD1. The CDR3 has 15 amino acids. The V and J ends lost 2 bases and 6 bases, in that order; junction bases with no gene match: 5. CDR1 and CDR2 from the germline V gene are KGHSH and LQKENI. The CDR3: CASSPVGQGINEQFF. As DNA, the CDR3 is TGTGCCAGCTCACCAGTGGGACAGGGTATCAATGAGCAGTTCTTC.

The DNA for the CDR3 is TGTGCCAGCAGCAGCAGGGTCTTATCTGGAAACACCATATATTTT. Its translation is CASSSRVLSGNTIYF. This rearrangement joins TRBV7-9 to TRBJ1-3; perhaps TRBD1 as D (5 bases). Trimming removed 5 bases from V and 1 base from J, with 12 bases in between. CDR3 length: 15 amino acids. Germline CDR1 SEHNR, CDR2 FQNEAQ (reference sequence).

This clonotype appeared many times. CDR3 region: CSVLPGDGTGPPDTQYF. In DNA form, the CDR3 reads TGCAGCGTCCTCCCGGGGGATGGGACAGGGCCTCCAGATACGCAGTATTTT. The V gene is TRBV29-1, the J gene TRBJ2-3; 9 bases line up with TRBD1. The CDR3 totals 17 residues. Losses at the gene ends were 6 bases for V and 4 bases for J; bases not matched to a gene: 17. Germline V gives CDR1 SQVTM, CDR2 ANQGSEA.

A single count supports this clonotype. The chain is built from TRBV7-9 and TRBJ1-1; D remains ambiguous. CDR1 and CDR2 (germline): SEHNR, FQNEAQ (reference sequence). Trimming took off 5 bases at V and 4 bases at J, with 8 bases between the two ends. CDR3 length: 12 residues. The DNA of the CDR3 is TGTGCCAGCAGCCATCAGTCCACTGAAGCTTTCTTT. It specifies CASSHQSTEAFF.

This clonotype was observed at least ten times. The chain uses TRBV11-2 and TRBJ2-4, with D possibly matching TRBD1 (6 bases). Germline V lookup: CDR1 SGHAT, CDR2 FQNNGV. The V gene lost 2 bases and the J gene lost 12 bases, with 11 bases spanning the gap. The CDR3 spans 12 residues. The CDR3 protein is CASSLSGQPQYF. As DNA, the CDR3 is TGTGCCAGCAGCTTATCCGGACAGCCTCAGTACTTC.

In its sample, this clonotype was seen many times. V is TRBV12-3 or TRBV12-4 and J is TRBJ2-5; 8 bases are shared with TRBD2. The CDR3 loop spans 14 amino acids. V was clipped by 7 bases and J by 4 bases; unmatched bases: 8. The CDR3 sequence: CASNVAGRGETQYF. The DNA of the CDR3 is TGTGCCAGCAACGTAGCGGGAAGGGGAGAGACCCAGTACTTC.

The V call is TRBV20-1, the J call TRBJ1-1, with 10 bases identical to TRBD1. This CDR3 is built from 13 residues. CDR1 DFQATT and CDR2 SNEGSKA come from the germline V gene (reference sequence). Trimming cost V 0 bases and J 5 bases; bases outside gene matches: 0. DNA of the CDR3: TGCAGTGCTAGAGAGGGACAGGGGACTGAAGCTTTCTTT. It is translated as CSAREGQGTEAFF.

This chain joins TRBV29-1 and TRBJ2-1, with D tentatively TRBD2 (6 bases). The CDR3 consists of 12 residues. Per germline, CDR1 SQVTM and CDR2 ANQGSEA. V was shortened by 5 bases and J by 8 bases, with 13 bases between the two germline ends. The CDR3 bases are TGCAGCGTTACCTCCGGGAGCCATGAGCAGTTCTTC. Translated: CSVTSGSHEQFF.

This clonotype was recorded at least ten times. This chain uses TRBV28 with TRBJ2-7; TRBD2 matches at 8 bases. V dropped 6 bases and J dropped 7; count of bases not matched to a gene: 11. The length of the CDR3 is 14 residues. Germline CDR1 MDHEN, CDR2 SYDVKM. The CDR3 protein is CASRPRGRSYEQYF. The CDR3, as DNA: TGTGCCAGCAGACCCCGCGGGAGGTCTTATGAGCAGTACTTC.

This clonotype was counted ten times or more. Here the CDR3 reads CSVVQLTGEAAGANVLTF. CDR3 bases: TGCAGCGTTGTACAATTGACAGGGGAGGCTGCTGGGGCCAACGTCCTGACTTTC. The rearrangement uses TRBV29-1 and TRBJ2-6; 8 nucleotides align to TRBD1. The CDR3 contains 18 residues. CDR1 is SQVTM and CDR2 is ANQGSEA in the germline V gene. With 4 bases clipped from V and 2 bases from J, the junction kept 13 bases outside the gene matches.

This clonotype was detected ten times or more. This chain connects TRBV20-1 to TRBJ2-3; D may be TRBD2 (5 bases). CDR1 DFQATT and CDR2 SNEGSKA come from the germline V gene (reference sequence). CDR3 length: 12 residues. V lost 4 bases and J 6 bases, leaving 11 bases between the germline ends. CDR3 sequence: CSAKRIADTQYF. CDR3 DNA: TGCAGTGCTAAAAGAATAGCGGATACGCAGTATTTT.